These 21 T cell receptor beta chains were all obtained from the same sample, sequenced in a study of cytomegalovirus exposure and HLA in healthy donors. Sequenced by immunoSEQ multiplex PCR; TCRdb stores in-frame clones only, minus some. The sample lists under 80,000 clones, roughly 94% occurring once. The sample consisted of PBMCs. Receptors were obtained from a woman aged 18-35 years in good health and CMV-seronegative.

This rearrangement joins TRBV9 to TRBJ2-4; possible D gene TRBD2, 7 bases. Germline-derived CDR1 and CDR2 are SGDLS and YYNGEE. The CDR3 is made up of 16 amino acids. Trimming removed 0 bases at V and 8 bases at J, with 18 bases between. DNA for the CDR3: TGTGCCAGCAGCGTAGGCCCTAACAGGGCGGGGGACATTCAGTACTTC. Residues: CASSVGPNRAGDIQYF.

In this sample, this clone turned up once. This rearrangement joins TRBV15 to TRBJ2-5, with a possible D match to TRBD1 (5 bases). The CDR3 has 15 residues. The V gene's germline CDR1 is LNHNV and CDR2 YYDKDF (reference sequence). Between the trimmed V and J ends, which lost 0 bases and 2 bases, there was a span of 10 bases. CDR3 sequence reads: CATSRDPRDQETQYF. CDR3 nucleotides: TGTGCCACCAGCAGAGATCCCAGGGATCAAGAGACCCAGTACTTC.

The CDR3 spells CASSDGLAGKDTQYF. DNA of the CDR3: TGCGCCAGCAGTGATGGACTAGCGGGGAAAGATACGCAGTATTTT. This chain links TRBV10-1 with TRBJ2-3; 12 positions match TRBD2. The J segment lost 5 bases and the V segment lost 3 bases, leaving 3 bases of the junction unmatched. Looked up from germline, CDR1 is WNHNN and CDR2 is SYGVQD (reference sequence). This CDR3 comprises 15 residues.

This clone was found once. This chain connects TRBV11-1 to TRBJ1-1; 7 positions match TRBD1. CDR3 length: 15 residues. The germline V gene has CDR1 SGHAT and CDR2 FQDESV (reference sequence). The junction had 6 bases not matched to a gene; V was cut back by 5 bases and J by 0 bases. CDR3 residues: CASSVDRRMNTEAFF. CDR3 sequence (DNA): TGTGCCAGCAGCGTGGACAGGCGAATGAACACTGAAGCTTTCTTT.

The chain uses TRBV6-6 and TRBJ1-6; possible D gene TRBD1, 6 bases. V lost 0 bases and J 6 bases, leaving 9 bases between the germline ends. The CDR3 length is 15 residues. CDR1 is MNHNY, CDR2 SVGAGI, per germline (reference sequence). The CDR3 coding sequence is TGTGCCAGCAGTTACTCGACAGGCCCTAATTCACCCCTCCACTTT. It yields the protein CASSYSTGPNSPLHF.

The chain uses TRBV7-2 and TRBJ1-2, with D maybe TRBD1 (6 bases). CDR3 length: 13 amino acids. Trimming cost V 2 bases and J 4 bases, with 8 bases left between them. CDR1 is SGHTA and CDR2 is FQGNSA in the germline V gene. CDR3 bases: TGTGCCAGCAGCTTAAAGGACAGCTATGGCTACACCTTC. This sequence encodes CASSLKDSYGYTF. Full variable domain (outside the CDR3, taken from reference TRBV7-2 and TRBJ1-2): GAGVSQSPSNKVTEKGKDVELRCDPISGHTALYWYRQSLGQGLEFLIYFQGNSAPDKSGLPSDRFSAERTGGSVSTLTIQRTQQEDSAVYLCASSLKDSYGYTFGSGTRLTVV.

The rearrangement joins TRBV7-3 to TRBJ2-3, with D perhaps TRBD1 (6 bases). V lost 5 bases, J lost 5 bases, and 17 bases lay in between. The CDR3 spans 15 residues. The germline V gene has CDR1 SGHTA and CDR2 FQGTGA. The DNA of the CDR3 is TGTGCCAGCAGCAGCTCGGGGACAATGGGAGATACGCAGTATTTT. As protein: CASSSSGTMGDTQYF.

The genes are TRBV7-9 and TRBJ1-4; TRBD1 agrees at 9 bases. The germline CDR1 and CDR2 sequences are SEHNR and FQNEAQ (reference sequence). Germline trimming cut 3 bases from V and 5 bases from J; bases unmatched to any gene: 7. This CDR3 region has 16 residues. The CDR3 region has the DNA TGTGCCAGCAGCTTGACCACAGGGGGCAAGAATGAAAAACTGTTTTTT. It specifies CASSLTTGGKNEKLFF.

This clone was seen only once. CDR3 DNA: TGCAGCGTTGTTCCCCTAGCGGGAGAAACGAGCTCCTACAATGAGCAGTTCTTC. Translated: CSVVPLAGETSSYNEQFF. This chain joins TRBV29-1 and TRBJ2-1; 10 bases map to TRBD2. CDR1 is SQVTM, CDR2 ANQGSEA, per germline. Trimming took 4 bases from V and 0 from J; bases not matched to a gene: 12. The CDR3 has 18 amino acids.

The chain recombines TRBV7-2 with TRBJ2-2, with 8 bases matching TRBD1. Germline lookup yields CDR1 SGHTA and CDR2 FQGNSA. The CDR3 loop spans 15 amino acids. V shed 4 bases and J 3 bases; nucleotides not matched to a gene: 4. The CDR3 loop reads CASSSQGDHTGELFF. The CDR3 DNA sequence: TGTGCCAGCAGCTCACAGGGGGACCACACCGGGGAGCTGTTTTTT.

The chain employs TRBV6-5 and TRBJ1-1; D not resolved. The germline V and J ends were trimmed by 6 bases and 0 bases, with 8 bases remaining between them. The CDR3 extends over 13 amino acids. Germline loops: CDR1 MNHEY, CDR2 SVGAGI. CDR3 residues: CASRTQLNTEAFF. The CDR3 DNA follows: TGTGCCAGCAGGACACAGCTGAACACTGAAGCTTTCTTT.

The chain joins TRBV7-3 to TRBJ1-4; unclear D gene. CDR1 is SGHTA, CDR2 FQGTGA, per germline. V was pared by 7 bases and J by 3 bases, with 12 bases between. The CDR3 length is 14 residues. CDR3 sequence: CASTLVGANEKLFF. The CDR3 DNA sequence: TGTGCCAGCACCCTAGTCGGGGCTAATGAAAAACTGTTTTTT.

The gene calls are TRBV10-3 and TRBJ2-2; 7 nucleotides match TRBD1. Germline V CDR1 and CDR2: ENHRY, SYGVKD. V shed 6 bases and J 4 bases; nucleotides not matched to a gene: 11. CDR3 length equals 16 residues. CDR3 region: CAIRPWTGSGTGELFF. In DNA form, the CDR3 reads TGTGCCATCAGACCGTGGACAGGATCAGGCACCGGGGAGCTGTTTTTT.

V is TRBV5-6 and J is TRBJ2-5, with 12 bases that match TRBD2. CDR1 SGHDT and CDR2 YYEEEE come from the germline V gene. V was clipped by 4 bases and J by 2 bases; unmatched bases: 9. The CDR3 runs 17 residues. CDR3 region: CASSEPPGTSGQETQYF. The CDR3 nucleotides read TGTGCCAGCAGCGAACCCCCCGGGACTAGCGGGCAAGAGACCCAGTACTTC.

The CDR3 region has the DNA TGTGCCTGGTCAGGGGACCTGGACCGCAATGAGCAGTTCTTC. Translating gives CAWSGDLDRNEQFF. The chain recombines TRBV30 with TRBJ2-1, with TRBD1 as a possible D gene (6 bases). This CDR3 has 14 residues. Germline CDR1 GTSNPN, CDR2 SVGIG (reference sequence). Trimming removed 5 bases from V and 6 bases from J, with 17 bases in between.

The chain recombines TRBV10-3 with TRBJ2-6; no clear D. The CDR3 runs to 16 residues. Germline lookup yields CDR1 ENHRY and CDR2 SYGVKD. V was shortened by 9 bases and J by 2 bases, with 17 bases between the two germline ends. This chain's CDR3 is CAISPRIAAGANVLTF. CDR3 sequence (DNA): TGTGCCATATCTCCGCGAATAGCAGCTGGGGCCAACGTCCTGACTTTC.

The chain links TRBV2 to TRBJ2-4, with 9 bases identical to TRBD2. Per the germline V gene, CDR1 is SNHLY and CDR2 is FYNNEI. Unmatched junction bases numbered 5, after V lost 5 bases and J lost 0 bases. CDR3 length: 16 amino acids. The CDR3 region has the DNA TGTGCCAGCAGTTCCCGACTAGCGGAAGCCAAAAACATTCAGTACTTC. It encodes CASSSRLAEAKNIQYF.

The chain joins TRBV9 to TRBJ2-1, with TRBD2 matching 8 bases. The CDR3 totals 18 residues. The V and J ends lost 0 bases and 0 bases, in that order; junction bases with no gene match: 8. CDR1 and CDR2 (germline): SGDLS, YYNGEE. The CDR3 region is CASSVGVGRGDSYNEQFF. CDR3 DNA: TGTGCCAGCAGCGTAGGGGTCGGGAGGGGGGACTCCTACAATGAGCAGTTCTTC. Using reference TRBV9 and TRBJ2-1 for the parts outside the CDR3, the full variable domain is DSGVTQTPKHLITATGQRVTLRCSPRSGDLSVYWYQQSLDQGLQFLIQYYNGEERAKGNILERFSAQQFPDLHSELNLSSLELGDSALYFCASSVGVGRGDSYNEQFFGPGTRLTVL.

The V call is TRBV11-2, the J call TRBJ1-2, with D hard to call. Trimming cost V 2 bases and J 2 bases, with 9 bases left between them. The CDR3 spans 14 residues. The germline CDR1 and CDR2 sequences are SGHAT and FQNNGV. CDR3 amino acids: CASSLIASNYGYTF. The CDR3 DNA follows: TGTGCCAGCAGCTTAATAGCAAGCAACTATGGCTACACCTTC.

The CDR3 here is CASSVSFDTQYF. CDR3 DNA sequence: TGTGCCAGCAGTGTGTCTTTTGATACGCAGTATTTT. The chain is built from TRBV2 and TRBJ2-3; no firm D call. The CDR3 extends over 12 amino acids. The ends were cut back, 4 bases at V and 6 bases at J, with 8 bases in the middle. CDR1 is SNHLY, CDR2 FYNNEI, per germline.

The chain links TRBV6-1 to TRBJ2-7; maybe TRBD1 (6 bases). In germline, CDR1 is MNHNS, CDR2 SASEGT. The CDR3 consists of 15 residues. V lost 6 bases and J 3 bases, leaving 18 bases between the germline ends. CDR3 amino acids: CASRSRGTDFYEQYF. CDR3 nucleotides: TGTGCCAGCAGATCTAGGGGGACGGACTTCTACGAGCAGTACTTC.